This TCR beta chain was retrieved from a study of T cells in Graves' hyperthyroidism and ophthalmopathy. This clonotype was found many times. V shed 6 bases and J 5 bases; nucleotides not matched to a gene: 6. Germline CDR1 is MNHNS and CDR2 is SASEGT. The CDR3 has 14 residues. Amplification yielded TCR beta CDR3 regions, with RNA transcripts as the source. An initial round of RT-PCR targeting the TCR CDR3 relied on the HTBI primer set. Using its own MiXCR run on the multiplex PCR reads, TCRdb lists one record per CDR3 protein. The sample has approximately 400,000 distinct CDR3 sequences; about 13% are singletons.

This TCR was recovered from a man aged 30-40 years with Graves' hyperthyroidism that later progressed to Graves' ophthalmopathy. The gene calls are TRBV6-1 and TRBJ1-2; 10 bases fit TRBD1. Specimen: blood. The CDR3 DNA reads TGTGCCAGCAGGAGACAGGGGGCAGGGTATGGCTACACCTTC. Translation: CASRRQGAGYGYTF.